Listed below are T cell receptor beta chains from one sample, sequenced in a study of T cell repertoires in cytomegalovirus infection. These receptors' antigens are unknown. TCRdb passed the reads through MiXCR, listing each CDR3 protein once. The repertoire includes fewer than 30,000 distinct CDR3 sequences, approximately 24% of them detected once, and about nine tenths sits in the top ten. The sequenced sample was CD8+ T cells from cultured PBMCs, obtained from culture after CMV antigen stimulation. The source is a human donor in good health (CMV status not recorded). Some clones in this sample may be carry-over from other donors' samples. Both conserved end residues are part of each CDR3. D genes are given only for firm matches. A clone size is listed for some rows: how often the clone was seen (once, few, many), or a class if it is expanded.

v_call	j_call	clone_size	d_call	cdr3_nt	cdr3_aa
TRBV5-6	TRBJ2-7	once	.	TGTGCCAGCACCTCGATCTGGAACTCCTACGAGCAGTACTTC	CASTSIWNSYEQYF
TRBV3-1	TRBJ1-1	few	.	TGTGCCAGCAGCCAGCGCCTGAACACTGAAGCTTTCTTT	CASSQRLNTEAFF
TRBV3-1	TRBJ1-2	few	TRBD1	TGTGCCAGCAGCCAAGTCCAGGGGGCGGAAAACTATGGCTACACCTTC	CASSQVQGAENYGYTF
TRBV7-6	TRBJ2-7	.	.	TGTGCCGCGCTGAGGGCCGGGCCCTTAGTCTACGAGCAGTACTTC	CAALRAGPLVYEQYF
TRBV19	TRBJ1-2	.	TRBD1	TGTGCCAGTAGTCCGTACCTCGGGACAGGGGAGGGCTATGGCTACACCTTC	CASSPYLGTGEGYGYTF
TRBV6-1	TRBJ2-6	many	.	TGTGCCAGCAGTGATGTCTCTGGGGCCAACGTCCTGACTTTC	CASSDVSGANVLTF
TRBV20-1	TRBJ2-7	once	TRBD1	TGCAGTGCTAGCCCCGGGACAGGGGGCACCTACGAGCAGTACTTC	CSASPGTGGTYEQYF
TRBV19	TRBJ2-3	few	.	TGTGCCAGTAGTACGAACACGCCGTCGCGTGATGGGGAACGGGGCACAGATACGCAGTATTTT	CASSTNTPSRDGERGTDTQYF
TRBV6-1	TRBJ2-3	many	TRBD1	TGTGCCAGCAGGAGCTACAGGGGCCGCACAGATACGCAGTATTTT	CASRSYRGRTDTQYF
TRBV6-2/TRBV6-3	TRBJ2-7	.	.	TGTGCCAGCAGCGAACGGGACGGCTACTACGAGCAGTACTTC	CASSERDGYYEQYF
TRBV25-1	TRBJ1-2	few	.	TGTGCCAGCAGTGATATCGCGGCGGGCTATAACTATGGCTACACCTTC	CASSDIAAGYNYGYTF
TRBV7-8	TRBJ1-5	many	.	TGTGCCAGCAGCATGCCAAATCAGCCCCAGCATTTT	CASSMPNQPQHF
TRBV7-7	TRBJ2-7	.	TRBD1	TGTGCTAGCAGCTTAGGGGGACAGAGCTCCTACGAGCAGTACTTC	CASSLGGQSSYEQYF
TRBV7-9	TRBJ2-2	.	.	TGTGCCAGCAGCTTGAGCTGGGGCGGCGGGGAGCTGTTTTTT	CASSLSWGGGELFF
TRBV11-1	TRBJ2-7	many	TRBD1	TGTGCCAGCAGCTTTGGGACAGGGATATCCGGCGAGCAGTACTTC	CASSFGTGISGEQYF
TRBV13	TRBJ2-7	few	TRBD1	TGTGCCAGCAGCTTCCGGGACAGCTACGAGCAGTACTTC	CASSFRDSYEQYF
TRBV27	TRBJ1-6	few	.	TGTGCCAGCGGGGGAAAGGGCTCGTCCTATAATTCACCCCTCCACTTT	CASGGKGSSYNSPLHF
TRBV24-1	TRBJ2-7	.	.	TGTGCCACCAGTGAAGAGGGGTACGAGCAGTACTTC	CATSEEGYEQYF
TRBV3-1	TRBJ2-1	.	.	TGTGCCAGCAGCCAAGATTGGGCAGTTAGCTCCTACAATGAGCAGTTCTTC	CASSQDWAVSSYNEQFF
TRBV18	TRBJ2-5	many	TRBD2	TGTGCCAGCTCACCACCGAGCGGGGGTGCCCAGGGAGAGACCCAGTACTTC	CASSPPSGGAQGETQYF
TRBV2	TRBJ2-1	many	TRBD2	TGTGCCAGCAGAGAGACTAGCGGGGAATACAATGAGCAGTTCTTC	CASRETSGEYNEQFF
TRBV6-2/TRBV6-3	TRBJ1-2	.	.	TGTGCCAGCAGCCCAGGACGGGGCGAGACCTTC	CASSPGRGETF
TRBV7-2	TRBJ2-2	many	TRBD2	TGTGCCAGCAGCTGGTACTTAGCGGGGGGCCTCGACGGGGAGCTGTTTTTT	CASSWYLAGGLDGELFF
TRBV9	TRBJ1-1	many	.	TGTGCCAGCAGCGTCGGACAGTTGAACACTGAAGCTTTCTTT	CASSVGQLNTEAFF
TRBV19	TRBJ1-2	many	.	TGTGCCAGTACCGTGCGGGGGCGCAACTATGGCTACACCTTC	CASTVRGRNYGYTF
TRBV7-8	TRBJ2-2	.	.	TGTGCCGGGGAGAACACCGGGGAGCTGTTTTTT	CAGENTGELFF
TRBV5-4	TRBJ2-7	many	.	TGTGCCAGCAGCCCATCCCGGGCCTCACTAGGGAGCGAGCAGTACTTC	CASSPSRASLGSEQYF
TRBV24-1	TRBJ2-1	.	TRBD2	TGTGCCACCAGTGATTTGCAGGTAGCGGGGGGTTCTTACAATGAGCAGTTCTTC	CATSDLQVAGGSYNEQFF
TRBV29-1	TRBJ2-7	many	.	TGCAGCGTTGTGACCCCCCGAGGACTCACCTACGAGCAGTACTTC	CSVVTPRGLTYEQYF
TRBV2	TRBJ2-7	.	TRBD1	TGTGCCAGCACTACTCGACAGGGCTCCTACGAGCAGTACTTC	CASTTRQGSYEQYF
TRBV4-3	TRBJ1-6	once	.	TGCGCCAGCAGCCCAGACGAGGCAACTACTTATAATTCACCCCTCCACTTT	CASSPDEATTYNSPLHF
TRBV6-2/TRBV6-3	TRBJ2-3	.	TRBD2	TGTGCCAGCAGTATGGGACTAGCGGACACAGATACGCAGTATTTT	CASSMGLADTDTQYF
TRBV10-3	TRBJ1-1	.	.	TGTGCCATCAGTGACCCGAACCCCCTCAAGCAGATTGAAGCTTTCTTT	CAISDPNPLKQIEAFF
TRBV12-3/TRBV12-4	TRBJ1-5	once	TRBD1	TGTGCCAGCAGCCGCGGGACAGTATTCAATCAGCCCCAGCATTTT	CASSRGTVFNQPQHF
TRBV4-2	TRBJ1-5	few	.	TGTGCCAGCAGCCAAGATCTGGCGAGCAATCAGCCCCAGCATTTT	CASSQDLASNQPQHF
TRBV7-6	TRBJ2-7	many	.	TGTGCCAGCAGCTCGGAGCATCCACCCTCCTACGAGCAGTACTTC	CASSSEHPPSYEQYF
TRBV6-1	TRBJ2-5	many	.	TGTGCCAGCAGTGAATATAGCAAGAGGGGACAAGAGACCCAGTACTTC	CASSEYSKRGQETQYF
TRBV18	TRBJ1-2	.	.	TGTGCCAGCTCACCTGTTGAGGGAGCCCCCTATGGCTACACCTTC	CASSPVEGAPYGYTF
TRBV29-1	TRBJ2-5	.	TRBD2	TGCAGCGTTGAAGGGGTCCTAGCGGGGGGCCGAACGGGGGAGACCCAGTACTTC	CSVEGVLAGGRTGETQYF
TRBV29-1	TRBJ1-5	once	.	TGCAGCGTTTCTGGCGGGGGGACCCAGCATTTT	CSVSGGGTQHF
TRBV6-2/TRBV6-3	TRBJ2-7	many	.	TGTGCCAGCAGACCTCCAGGGTTGACGGAGCAGTACTTC	CASRPPGLTEQYF
TRBV12-3/TRBV12-4	TRBJ1-1	many	.	TGTGCCAGCAGTCCCGACAGGTTGGCTTTCTTT	CASSPDRLAFF
TRBV7-9	TRBJ1-1	few	.	TGTGCCAGCAGCGTGGACCCCAGAGCTTTCTTT	CASSVDPRAFF
TRBV6-1	TRBJ2-3	.	TRBD1	TGTGCCAACGGACAGGGCTCGCACACAGATACGCAGTATTTT	CANGQGSHTDTQYF
TRBV10-3	TRBJ2-5	.	TRBD1	TGTGCCATCAGACCGGGACAGGGGCCCGGGGGTTCGGAGACCCAGTACTTC	CAIRPGQGPGGSETQYF
TRBV27	TRBJ1-2	.	.	TGTGCCAGCAGTTTAACTGGGGGGGTTAATGGCTACACCTTC	CASSLTGGVNGYTF
TRBV5-1	TRBJ2-7	few	.	TGCGCCAGCAGCGGGTCGACAGACTCCTACGAGCAGTACTTC	CASSGSTDSYEQYF
TRBV11-2	TRBJ2-5	.	.	TGTGCCAGCAGCTTCACTCGCTCGGTCGGGGGACGGTACCAAGAGACCCAGTACTTC	CASSFTRSVGGRYQETQYF
TRBV12-3/TRBV12-4	TRBJ2-1	.	TRBD1	TGTGCCAGCAGCCTGGGACAGGGGATAAATGAGCAGTTCTTC	CASSLGQGINEQFF